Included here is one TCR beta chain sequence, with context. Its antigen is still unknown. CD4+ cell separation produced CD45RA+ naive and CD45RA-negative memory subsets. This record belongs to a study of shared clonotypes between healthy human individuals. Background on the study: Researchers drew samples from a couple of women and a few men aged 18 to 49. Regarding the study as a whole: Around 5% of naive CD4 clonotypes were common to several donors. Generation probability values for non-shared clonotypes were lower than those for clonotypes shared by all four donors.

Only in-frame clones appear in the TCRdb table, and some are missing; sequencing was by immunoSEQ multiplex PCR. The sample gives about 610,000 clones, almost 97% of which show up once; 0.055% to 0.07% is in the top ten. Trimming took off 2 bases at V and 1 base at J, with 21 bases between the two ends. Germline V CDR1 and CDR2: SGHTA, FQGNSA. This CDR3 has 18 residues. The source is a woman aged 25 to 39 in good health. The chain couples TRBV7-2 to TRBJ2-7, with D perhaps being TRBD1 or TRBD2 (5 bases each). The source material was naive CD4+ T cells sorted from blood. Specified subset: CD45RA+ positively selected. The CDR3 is CASSLQGFRRASSYEQYF. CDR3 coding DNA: TGTGCCAGCAGCTTACAGGGTTTCCGGCGGGCCTCATCCTACGAGCAGTACTTC.